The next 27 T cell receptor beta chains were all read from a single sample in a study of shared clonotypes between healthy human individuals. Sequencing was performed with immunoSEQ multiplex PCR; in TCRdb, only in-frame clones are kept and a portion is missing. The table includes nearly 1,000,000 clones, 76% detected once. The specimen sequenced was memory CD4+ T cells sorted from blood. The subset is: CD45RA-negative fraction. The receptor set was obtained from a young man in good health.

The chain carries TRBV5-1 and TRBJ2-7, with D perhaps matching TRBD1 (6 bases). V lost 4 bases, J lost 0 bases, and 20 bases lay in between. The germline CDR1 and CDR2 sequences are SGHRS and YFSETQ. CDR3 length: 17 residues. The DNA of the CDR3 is TGCGCCAGCAGCCCGACACCTCCTGGGGGCCTCTCCTACGAGCAGTACTTC. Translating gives CASSPTPPGGLSYEQYF.

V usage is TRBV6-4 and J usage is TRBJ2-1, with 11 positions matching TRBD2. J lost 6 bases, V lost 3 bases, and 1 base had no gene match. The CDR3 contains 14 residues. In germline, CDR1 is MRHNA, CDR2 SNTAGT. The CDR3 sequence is CASSELAGVNEQFF. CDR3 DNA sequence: TGTGCCAGCAGTGAACTAGCGGGAGTCAATGAGCAGTTCTTC.

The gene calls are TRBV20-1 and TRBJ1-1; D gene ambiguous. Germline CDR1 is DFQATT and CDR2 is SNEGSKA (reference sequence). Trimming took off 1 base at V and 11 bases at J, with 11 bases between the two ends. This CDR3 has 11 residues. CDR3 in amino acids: CSARGGQGAFF. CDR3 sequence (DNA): TGCAGTGCTAGAGGTGGCCAAGGGGCTTTCTTT.

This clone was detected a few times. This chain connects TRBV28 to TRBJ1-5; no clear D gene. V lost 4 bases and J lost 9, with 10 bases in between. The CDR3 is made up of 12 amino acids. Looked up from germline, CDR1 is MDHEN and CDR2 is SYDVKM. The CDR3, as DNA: TGTGCCAGCAGTTCAATGGCGCGGCCCCAGCATTTT. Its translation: CASSSMARPQHF.

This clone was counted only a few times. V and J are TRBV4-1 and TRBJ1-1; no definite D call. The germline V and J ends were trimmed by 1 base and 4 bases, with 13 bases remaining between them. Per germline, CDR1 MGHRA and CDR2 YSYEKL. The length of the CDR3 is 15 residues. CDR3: CASSQGPSGSTEAFF. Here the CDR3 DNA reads TGCGCCAGCAGCCAAGGACCGTCGGGGTCCACTGAAGCTTTCTTT.

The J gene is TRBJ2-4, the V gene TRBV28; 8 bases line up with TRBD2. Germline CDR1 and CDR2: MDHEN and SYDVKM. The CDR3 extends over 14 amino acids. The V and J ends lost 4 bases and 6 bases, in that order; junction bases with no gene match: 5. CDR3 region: CASSSGGGGNIQYF. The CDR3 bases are TGTGCCAGCAGTTCGGGAGGGGGTGGAAACATTCAGTACTTC. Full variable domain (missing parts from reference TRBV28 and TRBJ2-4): DVKVTQSSRYLVKRTGEKVFLECVQDMDHENMFWYRQDPGLGLRLIYFSYDVKMKEKGDIPEGYSVSREKKERFSLILESASTNQTSMYLCASSSGGGGNIQYFGAGTRLSVL.

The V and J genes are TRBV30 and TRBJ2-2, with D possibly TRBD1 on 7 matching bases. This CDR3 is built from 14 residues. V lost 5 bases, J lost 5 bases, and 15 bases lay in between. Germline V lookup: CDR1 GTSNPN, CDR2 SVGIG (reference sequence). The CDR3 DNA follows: TGTGCCTGGGCGACAGGGAGGAGAACCGGGGAGCTGTTTTTT. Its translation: CAWATGRRTGELFF.

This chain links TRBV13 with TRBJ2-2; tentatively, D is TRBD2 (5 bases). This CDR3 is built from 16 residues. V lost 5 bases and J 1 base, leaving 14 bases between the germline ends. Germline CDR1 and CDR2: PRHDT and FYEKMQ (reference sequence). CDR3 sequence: CASSAHSAVNTGELFF. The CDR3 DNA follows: TGTGCCAGCAGCGCCCATAGCGCGGTGAACACCGGGGAGCTGTTTTTT.

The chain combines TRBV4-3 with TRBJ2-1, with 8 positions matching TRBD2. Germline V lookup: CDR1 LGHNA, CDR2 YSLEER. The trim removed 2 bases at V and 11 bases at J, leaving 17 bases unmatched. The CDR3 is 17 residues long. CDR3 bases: TGCGCCAGCAGCCAACAAAGAAGCGGGAGCGCTTCACCTAAGCAGTTCTTC. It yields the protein CASSQQRSGSASPKQFF.

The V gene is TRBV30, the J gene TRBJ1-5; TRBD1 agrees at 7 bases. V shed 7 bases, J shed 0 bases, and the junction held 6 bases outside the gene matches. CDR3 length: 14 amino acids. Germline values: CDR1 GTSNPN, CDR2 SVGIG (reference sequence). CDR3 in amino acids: CAFRDSYSNQPQHF. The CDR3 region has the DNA TGTGCCTTCCGGGACAGCTATAGCAATCAGCCCCAGCATTTT.

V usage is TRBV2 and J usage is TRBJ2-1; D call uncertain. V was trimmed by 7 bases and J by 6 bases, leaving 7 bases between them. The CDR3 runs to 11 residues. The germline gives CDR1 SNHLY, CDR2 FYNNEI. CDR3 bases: TGTGCCAGCACGGGCCGCAATGAGCAGTTCTTC. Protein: CASTGRNEQFF. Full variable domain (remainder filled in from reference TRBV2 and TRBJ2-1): EPEVTQTPSHQVTQMGQEVILRCVPISNHLYFYWYRQILGQKVEFLVSFYNNEISEKSEIFDDQFSVERPDGSNFTLKIRSTKLEDSAMYFCASTGRNEQFFGPGTRLTVL.

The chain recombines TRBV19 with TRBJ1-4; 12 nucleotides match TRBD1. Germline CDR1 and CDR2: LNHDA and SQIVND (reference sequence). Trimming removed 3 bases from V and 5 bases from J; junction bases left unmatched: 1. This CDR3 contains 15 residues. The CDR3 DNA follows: TGTGCCAGTAGTATGGGACAGGGGGCGAATGAAAAACTGTTTTTT. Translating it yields CASSMGQGANEKLFF.

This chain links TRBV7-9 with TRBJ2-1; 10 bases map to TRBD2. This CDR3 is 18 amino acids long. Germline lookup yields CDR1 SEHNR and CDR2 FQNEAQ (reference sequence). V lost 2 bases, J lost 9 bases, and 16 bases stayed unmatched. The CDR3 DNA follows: TGTGCCAGCAGCTTAAGAGTCCTCACTAGCGGGAAGCAGGGTGAGCAGTTCTTC. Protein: CASSLRVLTSGKQGEQFF.

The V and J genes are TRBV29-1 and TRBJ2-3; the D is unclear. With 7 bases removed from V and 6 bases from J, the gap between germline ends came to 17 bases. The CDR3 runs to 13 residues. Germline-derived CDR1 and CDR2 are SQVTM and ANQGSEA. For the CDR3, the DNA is TGCAGCGGCACCCTGGCCGCCCCTGATACGCAGTATTTT. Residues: CSGTLAAPDTQYF.

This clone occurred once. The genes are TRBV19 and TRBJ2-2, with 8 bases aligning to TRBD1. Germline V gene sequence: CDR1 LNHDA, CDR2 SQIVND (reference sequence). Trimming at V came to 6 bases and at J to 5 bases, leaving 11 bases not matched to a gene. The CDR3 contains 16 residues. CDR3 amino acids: CASSAFGTGPTGELFF. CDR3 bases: TGTGCCAGTAGCGCCTTCGGGACAGGCCCTACCGGGGAGCTGTTTTTT.

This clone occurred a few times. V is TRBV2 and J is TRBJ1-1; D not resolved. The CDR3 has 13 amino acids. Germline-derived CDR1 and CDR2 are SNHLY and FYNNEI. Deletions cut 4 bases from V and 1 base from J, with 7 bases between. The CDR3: CASSVSGNTEAFF. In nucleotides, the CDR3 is TGTGCCAGCAGTGTCTCGGGGAACACTGAAGCTTTCTTT.

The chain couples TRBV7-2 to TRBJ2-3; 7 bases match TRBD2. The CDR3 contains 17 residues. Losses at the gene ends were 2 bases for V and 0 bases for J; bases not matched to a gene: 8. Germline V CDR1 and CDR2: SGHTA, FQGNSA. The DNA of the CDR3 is TGTGCCAGCAGCTTAAGACCGGGGGGATTAAGCACAGATACGCAGTATTTT. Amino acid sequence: CASSLRPGGLSTDTQYF.

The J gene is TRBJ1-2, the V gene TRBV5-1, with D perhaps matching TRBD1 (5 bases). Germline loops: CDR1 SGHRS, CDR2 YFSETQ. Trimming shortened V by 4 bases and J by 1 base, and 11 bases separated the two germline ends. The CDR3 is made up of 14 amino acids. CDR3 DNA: TGCGCCAGCAGCCCGACAGTGGGTAACTATGGCTACACCTTC. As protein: CASSPTVGNYGYTF.

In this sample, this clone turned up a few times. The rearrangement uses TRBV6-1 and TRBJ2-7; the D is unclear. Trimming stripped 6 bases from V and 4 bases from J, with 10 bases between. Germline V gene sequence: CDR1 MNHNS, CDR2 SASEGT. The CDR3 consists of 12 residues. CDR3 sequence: CASREWFYEQYF. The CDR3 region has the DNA TGTGCCAGCAGGGAATGGTTTTACGAGCAGTACTTC.

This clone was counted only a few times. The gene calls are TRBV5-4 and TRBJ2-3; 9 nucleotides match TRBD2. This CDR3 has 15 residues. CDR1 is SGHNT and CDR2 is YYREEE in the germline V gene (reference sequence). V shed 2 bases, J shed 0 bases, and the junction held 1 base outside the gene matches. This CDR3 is CASSLTSGSTDTQYF. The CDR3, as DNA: TGTGCCAGCAGCTTAACTAGCGGGAGCACAGATACGCAGTATTTT.

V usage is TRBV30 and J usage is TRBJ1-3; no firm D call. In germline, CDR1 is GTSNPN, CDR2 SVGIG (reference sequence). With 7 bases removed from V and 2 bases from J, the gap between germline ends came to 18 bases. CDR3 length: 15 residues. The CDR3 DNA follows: TGTGCCTTCAACGGTGACAACCACCCTGGAAACACCATATATTTT. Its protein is CAFNGDNHPGNTIYF.

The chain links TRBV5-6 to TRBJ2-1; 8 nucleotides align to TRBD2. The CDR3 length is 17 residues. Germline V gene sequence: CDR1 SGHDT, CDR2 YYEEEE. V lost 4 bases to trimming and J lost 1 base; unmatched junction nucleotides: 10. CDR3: CASSPPRTSWSYNEQFF. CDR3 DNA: TGTGCCAGCAGCCCGCCGAGGACTAGCTGGTCCTACAATGAGCAGTTCTTC.

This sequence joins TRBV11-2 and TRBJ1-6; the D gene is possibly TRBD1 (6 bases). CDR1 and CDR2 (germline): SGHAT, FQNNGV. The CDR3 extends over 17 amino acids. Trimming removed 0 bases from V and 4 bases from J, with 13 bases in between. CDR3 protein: CASSLDLNRAYNSPLHF. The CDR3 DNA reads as TGTGCCAGCAGCTTAGATCTAAACAGGGCTTATAATTCACCCCTCCACTTT.

The CDR3 is CASSPELRQYF. The CDR3 nucleotides read TGTGCCAGCAGCCCCGAATTGCGTCAGTACTTC. V is TRBV11-2 and J is TRBJ2-7; the D is unclear. Trimming pared 5 bases from V and 10 bases from J, leaving 12 bases between. Germline CDR1 reads SGHAT; CDR2 reads FQNNGV. The CDR3 extends over 11 amino acids.

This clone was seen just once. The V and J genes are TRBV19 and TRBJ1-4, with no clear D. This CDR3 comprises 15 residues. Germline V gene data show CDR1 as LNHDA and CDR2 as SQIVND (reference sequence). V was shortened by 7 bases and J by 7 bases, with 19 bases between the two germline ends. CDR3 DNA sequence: TGTGCCAGTAAACTTTCCGCCACTGTTGCTGAAAAACTGTTTTTT. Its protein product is CASKLSATVAEKLFF.

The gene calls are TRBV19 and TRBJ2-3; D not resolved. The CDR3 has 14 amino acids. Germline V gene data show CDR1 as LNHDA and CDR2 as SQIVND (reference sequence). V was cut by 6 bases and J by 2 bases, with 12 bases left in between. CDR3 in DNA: TGTGCCAGTAGGTCCCATCCCTCCACAGATACGCAGTATTTT. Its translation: CASRSHPSTDTQYF.

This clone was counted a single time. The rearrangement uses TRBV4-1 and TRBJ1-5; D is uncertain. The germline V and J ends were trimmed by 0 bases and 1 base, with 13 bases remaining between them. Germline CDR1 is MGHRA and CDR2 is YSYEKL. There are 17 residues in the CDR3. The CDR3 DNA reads TGCGCCAGCAGCCAAGATCTAAACGTCGGCAGCAATCAGCCCCAGCATTTT. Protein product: CASSQDLNVGSNQPQHF.